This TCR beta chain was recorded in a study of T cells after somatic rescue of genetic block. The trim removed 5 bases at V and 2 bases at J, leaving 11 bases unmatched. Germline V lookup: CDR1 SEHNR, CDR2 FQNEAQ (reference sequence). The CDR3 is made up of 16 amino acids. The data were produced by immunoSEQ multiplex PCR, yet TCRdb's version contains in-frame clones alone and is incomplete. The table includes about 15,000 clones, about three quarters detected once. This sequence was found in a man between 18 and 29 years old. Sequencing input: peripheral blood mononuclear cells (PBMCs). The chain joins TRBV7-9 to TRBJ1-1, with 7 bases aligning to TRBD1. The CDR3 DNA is TGTGCCAGCAGCCCCCCCGGACAGGTTGGAAACACTGAAGCTTTCTTT. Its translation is CASSPPGQVGNTEAFF.